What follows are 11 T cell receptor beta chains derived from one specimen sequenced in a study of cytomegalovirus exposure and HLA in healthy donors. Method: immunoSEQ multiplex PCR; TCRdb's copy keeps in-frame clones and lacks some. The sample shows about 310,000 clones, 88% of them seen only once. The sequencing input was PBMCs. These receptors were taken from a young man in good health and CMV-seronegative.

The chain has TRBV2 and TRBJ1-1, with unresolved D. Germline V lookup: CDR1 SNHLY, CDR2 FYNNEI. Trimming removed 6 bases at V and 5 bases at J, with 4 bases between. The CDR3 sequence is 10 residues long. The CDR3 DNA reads TGTGCCAGCAGACATACTGAAGCTTTCTTT. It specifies CASRHTEAFF.

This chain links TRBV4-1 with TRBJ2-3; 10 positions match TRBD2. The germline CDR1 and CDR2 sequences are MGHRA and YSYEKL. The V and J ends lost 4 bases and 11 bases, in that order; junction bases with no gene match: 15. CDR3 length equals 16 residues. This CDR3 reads CASSPLLAGVVGGQYF. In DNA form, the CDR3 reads TGCGCCAGCAGCCCCCTTCTAGCGGGGGTCGTTGGGGGGCAGTATTTT.

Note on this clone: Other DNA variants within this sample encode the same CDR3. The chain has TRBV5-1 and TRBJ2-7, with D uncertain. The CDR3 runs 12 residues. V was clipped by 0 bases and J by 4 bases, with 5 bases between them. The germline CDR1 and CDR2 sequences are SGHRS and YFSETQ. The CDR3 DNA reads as TGCGCCAGCAGCTTGGACAGATACGAGCAGTACTTC. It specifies CASSLDRYEQYF.

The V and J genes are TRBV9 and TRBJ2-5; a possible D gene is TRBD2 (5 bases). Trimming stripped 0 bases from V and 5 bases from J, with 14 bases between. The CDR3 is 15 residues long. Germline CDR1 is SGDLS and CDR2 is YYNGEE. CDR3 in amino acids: CASSVALLAGETQYF. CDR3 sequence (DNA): TGTGCCAGCAGCGTAGCTCTGCTAGCTGGGGAGACCCAGTACTTC.

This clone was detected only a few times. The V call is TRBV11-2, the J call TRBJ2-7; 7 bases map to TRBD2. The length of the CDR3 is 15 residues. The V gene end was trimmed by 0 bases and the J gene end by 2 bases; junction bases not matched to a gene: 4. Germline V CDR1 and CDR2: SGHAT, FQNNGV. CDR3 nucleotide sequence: TGTGCCAGCAGCTTAGAAGCTAGCGGCACCTACGAGCAGTACTTC. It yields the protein CASSLEASGTYEQYF.

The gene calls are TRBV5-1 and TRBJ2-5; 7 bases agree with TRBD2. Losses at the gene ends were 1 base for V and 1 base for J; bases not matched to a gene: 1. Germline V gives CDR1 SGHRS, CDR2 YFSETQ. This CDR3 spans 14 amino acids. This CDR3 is CASSLRGVQETQYF. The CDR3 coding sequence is TGCGCCAGCAGCTTGCGGGGGGTCCAAGAGACCCAGTACTTC.

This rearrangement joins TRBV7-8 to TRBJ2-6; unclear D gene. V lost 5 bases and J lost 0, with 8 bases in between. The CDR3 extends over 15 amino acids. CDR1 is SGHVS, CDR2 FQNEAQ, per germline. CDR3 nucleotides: TGTGCCAGCAGCCACCGCGCCTCTGGGGCCAACGTCCTGACTTTC. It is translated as CASSHRASGANVLTF.

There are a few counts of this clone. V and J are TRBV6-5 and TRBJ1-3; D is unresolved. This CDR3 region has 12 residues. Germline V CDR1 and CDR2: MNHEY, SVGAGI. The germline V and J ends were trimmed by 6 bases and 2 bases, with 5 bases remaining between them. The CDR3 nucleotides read TGTGCCAGCAGAACAACTGGAAACACCATATATTTT. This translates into CASRTTGNTIYF.

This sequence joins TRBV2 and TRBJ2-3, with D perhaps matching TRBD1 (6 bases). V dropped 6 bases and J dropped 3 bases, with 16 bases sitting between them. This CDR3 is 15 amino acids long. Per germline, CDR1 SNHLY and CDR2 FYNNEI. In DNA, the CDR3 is TGTGCCAGCAGGGGTATCAGGGGCCGGACAGATACGCAGTATTTT. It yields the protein CASRGIRGRTDTQYF.

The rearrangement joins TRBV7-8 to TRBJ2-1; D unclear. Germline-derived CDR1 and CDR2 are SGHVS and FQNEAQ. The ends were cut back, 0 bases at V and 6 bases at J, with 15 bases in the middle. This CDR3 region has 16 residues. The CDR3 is CASSLALIATSNEQFF. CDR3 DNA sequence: TGTGCCAGCAGCTTAGCGCTTATCGCTACCTCCAATGAGCAGTTCTTC. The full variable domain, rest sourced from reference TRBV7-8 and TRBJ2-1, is GAGVSQSPRYKVAKRGQDVALRCDPISGHVSLFWYQQALGQGPEFLTYFQNEAQLDKSGLPSDRFFAERPEGSVSTLKIQRTQQEDSAVYLCASSLALIATSNEQFFGPGTRLTVL.

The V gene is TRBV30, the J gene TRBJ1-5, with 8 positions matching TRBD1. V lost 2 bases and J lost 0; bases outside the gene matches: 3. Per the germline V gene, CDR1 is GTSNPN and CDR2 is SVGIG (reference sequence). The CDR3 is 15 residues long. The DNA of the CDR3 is TGTGCCTGGAGTCTCGGACAGGGTAGCAATCAGCCCCAGCATTTT. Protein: CAWSLGQGSNQPQHF. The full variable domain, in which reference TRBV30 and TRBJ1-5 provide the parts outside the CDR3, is SQTIHQWPATLVQPVGSPLSLECTVEGTSNPNLYWYRQAAGRGLQLLFYSVGIGQISSEVPQNLSASRPQDRQFILSSKKLLLSDSGFYLCAWSLGQGSNQPQHFGDGTRLSIL.